A single sample gave rise to the 29 T cell receptor beta chains below, sequenced in a study of Ad26.COV2.S vaccination and SARS-CoV-2 variants. Noted treatment: approximately 18 received Ad26.COV2.S at low or high dose, single or two shots; several received placebo; per-sample allocation not given. Material that was analyzed had been drawn on day 63 after the first vaccine or placebo injection. Measured with immunoSEQ multiplex PCR; TCRdb has only the in-frame clones, and not every one. Seen here are roughly 680,000 clones, around 92% observed once, and the top ten hold 1.5%. Here the sequenced sample was peripheral blood, taken in a trial of Ad26.COV2.S vaccine versus placebo. Every receptor here comes from a person aged 18-65 years who received the Ad26.COV2.S COVID-19 vaccine or a placebo.

The chain employs TRBV7-2 and TRBJ2-1; the match to TRBD2 covers 8 bases. The V segment lost 4 bases and the J segment 5 bases; nucleotides outside the gene matches: 13. Germline V gene sequence: CDR1 SGHTA, CDR2 FQGNSA. CDR3 length: 17 residues. The CDR3 loop is CASSSLRLATDHNEQFF. The CDR3 nucleotides are TGTGCCAGCAGCTCTCTCCGACTAGCGACGGACCACAATGAGCAGTTCTTC.

This clone was seen just once. The chain couples TRBV13 to TRBJ2-2; a possible D gene is TRBD2 (5 bases). The germline V gene encodes CDR1 PRHDT and CDR2 FYEKMQ (reference sequence). The CDR3 is 16 residues long. Trimming took 1 base from V and 1 from J, leaving 10 bases between them. The CDR3 region has the DNA TGTGCCAGCAGCTTAGCAGGAGGAGTGAACACCGGGGAGCTGTTTTTT. The encoded protein is CASSLAGGVNTGELFF.

The rearrangement links TRBV3-1 (or the pseudogene TRBV3-2) to TRBJ1-3; 10 bases align to TRBD1. V dropped 1 base and J dropped 3; count of bases not matched to a gene: 3. Germline V CDR1 and CDR2: LGHDT, YNNKEL (reference sequence). The CDR3 is made up of 16 amino acids. The CDR3 bases are TGTGCCAGCAGCCAAGGACAGGGGGCGGTTGGAAACACCATATATTTT. Translating gives CASSQGQGAVGNTIYF.

This chain joins TRBV2 and TRBJ2-7, with D hard to call. Looked up from germline, CDR1 is SNHLY and CDR2 is FYNNEI. V was pared by 5 bases and J by 4 bases, with 3 bases between. The CDR3 is 10 residues long. CDR3 nucleotide sequence: TGTGCCAGCAGTTTATACGAGCAGTACTTC. It translates to CASSLYEQYF.

The chain has TRBV4-3 and TRBJ1-4; D is ambiguous. Trimming cost V 0 bases and J 3 bases, with 8 bases left between them. Germline loops: CDR1 LGHNA, CDR2 YSLEER. CDR3 length: 15 residues. CDR3 sequence reads: CASSQDGLSNEKLFF. For the CDR3, the DNA is TGCGCCAGCAGCCAAGATGGGTTGTCTAATGAAAAACTGTTTTTT.

The V gene is TRBV7-2, the J gene TRBJ2-1, with 8 nucleotides matching TRBD1. The germline V gene has CDR1 SGHTA and CDR2 FQGNSA. V was pared by 5 bases and J by 9 bases, with 9 bases of the junction left unmatched. This CDR3 has 14 amino acids. CDR3 protein: CASSGWTGTGEQFF. The CDR3 DNA is TGTGCCAGCAGCGGCTGGACAGGGACCGGTGAGCAGTTCTTC.

This clone occurred once. This chain uses TRBV30 with TRBJ2-7; D remains unclear. This CDR3 contains 13 residues. Germline-derived CDR1 and CDR2 are GTSNPN and SVGIG (reference sequence). V dropped 0 bases and J dropped 7 bases, with 13 bases sitting between them. CDR3 sequence: CAWSVTSSGEQYF. The CDR3 region has the DNA TGTGCCTGGAGTGTAACGTCATCTGGAGAGCAGTACTTC.

In DNA form, the CDR3 reads TGTGCCACGTTACAGGGGGCAAACACCGGGGAGCTGTTTTTT. Its translation is CATLQGANTGELFF. The V and J genes are TRBV10-3 and TRBJ2-2; 9 nucleotides align to TRBD1. The CDR3 runs to 14 residues. V dropped 10 bases and J dropped 2; count of bases not matched to a gene: 5. From germline, CDR1 is ENHRY and CDR2 SYGVKD.

The rearrangement joins TRBV10-3 to TRBJ1-1, with TRBD1 identical over 7 bases. CDR1 is ENHRY and CDR2 is SYGVKD in the germline V gene. The CDR3 sequence is 17 residues long. The junction had 8 bases not matched to a gene; V was cut back by 1 base and J by 0 bases. Written as DNA, the CDR3 is TGTGCCATCAGTGAGTATCACCAGGGGGGCATGAACACTGAAGCTTTCTTT. Protein: CAISEYHQGGMNTEAFF.

The V gene is TRBV5-4, the J gene TRBJ1-1, with D unclear. This CDR3 spans 15 amino acids. Germline lookup yields CDR1 SGHNT and CDR2 YYREEE (reference sequence). V was trimmed by 0 bases and J by 1 base, leaving 10 bases between them. The DNA for the CDR3 is TGTGCCAGCAGCTTGGATCTCCTTAGGAACACTGAAGCTTTCTTT. Translated: CASSLDLLRNTEAFF. Complete variable domain (other parts from reference TRBV5-4 and TRBJ1-1): ETGVTQSPTHLIKTRGQQVTLRCSSQSGHNTVSWYQQALGQGPQFIFQYYREEENGRGNFPPRFSGLQFPNYSSELNVNALELDDSALYLCASSLDLLRNTEAFFGQGTRLTVV.

The V gene is TRBV5-4, the J gene TRBJ2-7; 9 bases are shared with TRBD2. Germline CDR1 and CDR2: SGHNT and YYREEE (reference sequence). This CDR3 region has 15 residues. V gave up 3 bases and J gave up 1 base; unmatched junction bases: 5. The DNA for the CDR3 is TGTGCCAGCAGCTATGGGACTAGCTTTTCCTACGAGCAGTACTTC. Translated, it gives CASSYGTSFSYEQYF.

The chain links TRBV6-5 to TRBJ1-1; 7 bases fit TRBD1. From germline, CDR1 is MNHEY and CDR2 SVGAGI. With 4 bases clipped from V and 6 bases from J, the junction kept 8 bases outside the gene matches. The CDR3 consists of 14 residues. The CDR3 DNA follows: TGTGCCAGCAGTTCCGGGACAGCCCCCCCTGAAGCTTTCTTT. Its protein is CASSSGTAPPEAFF.

J is TRBJ2-3 and V is TRBV27; TRBD1 matches 10 bases. This CDR3 spans 16 amino acids. Per the germline V gene, CDR1 is MNHEY and CDR2 is SMNVEV (reference sequence). V lost 5 bases and J lost 2; bases outside the gene matches: 7. CDR3 amino acids: CASSTQDRGDTDTQYF. CDR3 nucleotides: TGTGCCAGCAGTACCCAGGACAGGGGGGACACAGATACGCAGTATTTT.

This chain joins TRBV4-3 and TRBJ1-3; no definite D call. With 0 bases removed from V and 0 bases from J, the gap between germline ends came to 9 bases. In germline, CDR1 is LGHNA, CDR2 YSLEER. This CDR3 has 16 amino acids. The CDR3, as DNA: TGCGCCAGCAGCCAAGAAATTTACCACTCTGGAAACACCATATATTTT. Encoded protein: CASSQEIYHSGNTIYF.

The rearrangement uses TRBV29-1 and TRBJ2-1, with TRBD2 as a possible D gene (6 bases). This CDR3 comprises 13 residues. Germline V lookup: CDR1 SQVTM, CDR2 ANQGSEA. Trimming removed 5 bases from V and 5 bases from J, with 13 bases in between. CDR3 DNA: TGCAGCGTTACTAGCCAACTCAACAATGAGCAGTTCTTC. Protein: CSVTSQLNNEQFF.

The V and J genes are TRBV29-1 and TRBJ2-7, with D possibly matching TRBD1 (7 bases). V dropped 4 bases and J dropped 4 bases, with 20 bases sitting between them. Per germline, CDR1 SQVTM and CDR2 ANQGSEA. This CDR3 has 15 amino acids. CDR3 protein: CSVVGLGGQRYEQYF. The CDR3 nucleotides are TGCAGCGTTGTGGGCTTGGGGGGACAGCGGTACGAGCAGTACTTC.

The J gene is TRBJ2-3, the V gene TRBV27; TRBD2 aligns across 10 bases. This CDR3 is 16 amino acids long. V was clipped by 6 bases and J by 6 bases; unmatched bases: 12. Germline V gene data show CDR1 as MNHEY and CDR2 as SMNVEV (reference sequence). This chain's CDR3 is CASSRQREGQGDTQYF. In nucleotides, the CDR3 is TGTGCCAGCAGCCGACAGCGGGAGGGCCAAGGGGATACGCAGTATTTT.

The chain combines TRBV10-1 with TRBJ2-3; 7 bases are shared with TRBD2. Trimming removed 3 bases from V and 5 bases from J; junction bases left unmatched: 2. CDR1 and CDR2 (germline): WNHNN, SYGVQD (reference sequence). The CDR3 is made up of 13 amino acids. The DNA for the CDR3 is TGCGCCAGCAGTGACCCTAGCGGAGATACGCAGTATTTT. Translated, it gives CASSDPSGDTQYF.

This chain uses TRBV4-1 with TRBJ1-1; D not resolved. The length of the CDR3 is 14 residues. V was pared by 1 base and J by 1 base, with 7 bases between. Germline-derived CDR1 and CDR2 are MGHRA and YSYEKL. The CDR3 bases are TGCGCCAGCAGCCAAGGCCGGGGGAACACTGAAGCTTTCTTT. Encoded protein: CASSQGRGNTEAFF.

On this clone: Other nucleotide sequences from this sample produce the same CDR3. V is TRBV3-1 (or the pseudogene TRBV3-2) and J is TRBJ1-5; no clear D. This CDR3 is built from 13 residues. Germline-derived CDR1 and CDR2 are LGHDT and YNNKEL (reference sequence). Trimming pared 3 bases from V and 6 bases from J, leaving 9 bases between. The DNA for the CDR3 is TGTGCCAGCAGCCAGGACCTAGGTCAGCCCCAGCATTTT. Translated, it gives CASSQDLGQPQHF.

V gene TRBV9 combines with J gene TRBJ2-3, with D unresolved. The CDR3 is 12 amino acids. Germline V gene data show CDR1 as SGDLS and CDR2 as YYNGEE. The V end lost 0 bases, the J end lost 6 bases, and 5 bases lay between the germline ends. The CDR3 region is CASSVGQDTQYF. The CDR3 DNA reads as TGTGCCAGCAGCGTAGGTCAGGATACGCAGTATTTT.

This chain uses TRBV5-1 with TRBJ1-2; D unresolved. V lost 4 bases to trimming and J lost 0 bases, with 16 bases between them. Germline lookup yields CDR1 SGHRS and CDR2 YFSETQ. The CDR3 length is 16 residues. CDR3 nucleotide sequence: TGCGCCAGCAGCGACCAACCATCGGGCCCTAACTATGGCTACACCTTC. Translation: CASSDQPSGPNYGYTF.

The chain couples TRBV7-9 to TRBJ1-2, with D possibly matching TRBD1 (6 bases). This CDR3 has 18 residues. The germline V and J ends were trimmed by 2 bases and 4 bases, with 23 bases remaining between them. CDR1 is SEHNR, CDR2 FQNEAQ, per germline (reference sequence). The CDR3 bases are TGTGCCAGCAGCTTAAGGGCCCCCACGGGACAACCTTTCTATGGCTACACCTTC. This gives the protein CASSLRAPTGQPFYGYTF. Based on the CDR3 plus reference TRBV7-9 and TRBJ1-2, the full variable domain is DTGVSQNPRHKITKRGQNVTFRCDPISEHNRLYWYRQTLGQGPEFLTYFQNEAQLEKSRLLSDRFSAERPKGSFSTLEIQRTEQGDSAMYLCASSLRAPTGQPFYGYTFGSGTRLTVV.

The chain carries TRBV29-1 and TRBJ2-3; 13 nucleotides align to TRBD2. CDR1 is SQVTM, CDR2 ANQGSEA, per germline. The V gene end was trimmed by 7 bases and the J gene end by 1 base; junction bases not matched to a gene: 2. The CDR3 runs 14 residues. The CDR3 DNA reads TGCAGCGCACTAGCGGGAGGGGGCACAGATACGCAGTATTTT. Its protein is CSALAGGGTDTQYF.

The gene calls are TRBV6-5 and TRBJ1-1, with D unresolved. Per the germline V gene, CDR1 is MNHEY and CDR2 is SVGAGI. Trimming removed 5 bases at V and 0 bases at J, with 10 bases between. The CDR3 has 14 residues. CDR3 protein: CASSPRWVNTEAFF. For the CDR3, the DNA is TGTGCCAGCAGTCCCAGATGGGTGAACACTGAAGCTTTCTTT.

The chain is built from TRBV6-5 and TRBJ2-7, with a tentative D call TRBD1 (5 bases). From germline, CDR1 is MNHEY and CDR2 SVGAGI. The length of the CDR3 is 15 residues. Trimming removed 0 bases at V and 5 bases at J, with 14 bases between. CDR3 loop: CASSYSAQGRNEQYF. The CDR3 nucleotides are TGTGCCAGCAGTTACTCGGCGCAGGGCCGCAACGAGCAGTACTTC.

The chain recombines TRBV6-4 with TRBJ1-2, with 11 positions matching TRBD1. The CDR3 runs to 16 residues. Trimming cost V 5 bases and J 4 bases; bases outside gene matches: 9. Looked up from germline, CDR1 is MRHNA and CDR2 is SNTAGT. The CDR3 loop is CASSRTGGETGYGYTF. CDR3 bases: TGTGCCAGCAGTAGGACAGGGGGCGAGACCGGCTATGGCTACACCTTC.

This rearrangement joins TRBV2 to TRBJ2-7, with 10 positions matching TRBD1. Germline CDR1 reads SNHLY; CDR2 reads FYNNEI. Germline trimming cut 4 bases from V and 6 bases from J; bases unmatched to any gene: 3. The CDR3 spans 13 residues. This chain's CDR3 is CASSGDRGFEQYF. CDR3 coding DNA: TGTGCCAGCAGTGGGGACAGGGGCTTCGAGCAGTACTTC.

The chain uses TRBV6-5 and TRBJ2-1, with a possible D match to TRBD1 (6 bases). The CDR3 is 14 residues long. Germline V gives CDR1 MNHEY, CDR2 SVGAGI. With 8 bases removed from V and 9 bases from J, the gap between germline ends came to 20 bases. For the CDR3, the DNA is TGTGCCAGCTCAAATCGATACAGGGAAACTGAGCAGTTCTTC. This gives the protein CASSNRYRETEQFF.